The next 10 T cell receptor beta chains were all read from a single sample in a study of memory CD4+ T cells and cytomegalovirus serostatus. The sort gate was single viable CD3+CD4+CD8-CD45RO+ cells for memory CD4+ T cells. Some clones are missing from TCRdb's copy, which holds only in-frame ones; the method was immunoSEQ multiplex PCR. Counted here are tens of thousands of clones, 76% occurring once; the ten biggest clones make up around 4.5%. Sequencing used memory CD4+ T cells from blood. The receptors derive from an adult in good health and CMV-seropositive.

The genes are TRBV29-1 and TRBJ2-3; possibly TRBD1 or TRBD2 for D (5 bases each). CDR1 is SQVTM and CDR2 is ANQGSEA in the germline V gene. The CDR3 length is 17 residues. Trimming pared 1 base from V and 6 bases from J, leaving 23 bases between. This chain's CDR3 is CSVEGGAAYKKVDTQYF. The CDR3 nucleotides are TGCAGCGTTGAAGGAGGGGCAGCCTACAAGAAGGTGGATACGCAGTATTTT.

J is TRBJ2-5 and V is TRBV4-1; 8 positions agree with TRBD1. Germline CDR1 and CDR2: MGHRA and YSYEKL. CDR3 length: 16 amino acids. V shed 4 bases and J 5 bases; nucleotides not matched to a gene: 12. DNA for the CDR3: TGCGCCAGCAGCCCGTCACCGGGACAGGCAGGGGAGACCCAGTACTTC. This encodes CASSPSPGQAGETQYF.

This rearrangement joins TRBV19 to TRBJ1-2; D may be TRBD1 (6 bases). This CDR3 is built from 13 residues. V dropped 1 base and J dropped 3 bases, with 6 bases sitting between them. The germline V gene encodes CDR1 LNHDA and CDR2 SQIVND (reference sequence). CDR3 coding DNA: TGTGCCAGTAGTATAGGACAGGACTATGGCTACACCTTC. It is translated as CASSIGQDYGYTF.

The rearrangement uses TRBV7-2 and TRBJ2-5, with TRBD1 as a possible D gene (5 bases). This CDR3 is built from 15 residues. V shed 6 bases and J shed 1 base, with 15 bases lying between them. Germline V gene lookup returns CDR1 SGHTA and CDR2 FQGNSA. CDR3 nucleotides: TGTGCCAGCAGTCATAATGGACATACCCAAGAGACCCAGTACTTC. Amino acids: CASSHNGHTQETQYF.

The chain carries TRBV4-2 and TRBJ2-7, with 7 bases aligning to TRBD1. The CDR3 spans 16 residues. Trimming at V came to 4 bases and at J to 5 bases, leaving 14 bases not matched to a gene. The germline V gene encodes CDR1 LGHNA and CDR2 YNFKEQ. The CDR3 DNA is TGTGCCAGCAGCCGAGTCGACCGGGACAGCGGAAACGAGCAGTACTTC. As protein: CASSRVDRDSGNEQYF.

The rearrangement uses TRBV28 and TRBJ2-3; TRBD2 might be the D (5 bases). V was trimmed by 6 bases and J by 9 bases, leaving 10 bases between them. The CDR3 contains 11 residues. CDR1 and CDR2 from the germline V gene are MDHEN and SYDVKM. The DNA of the CDR3 is TGTGCCAGCAGGGGAGTTGAGACGCAGTATTTT. It yields the protein CASRGVETQYF.

J is TRBJ2-7 and V is TRBV7-9; TRBD2 is a possible D gene (6 bases). Germline CDR1 SEHNR, CDR2 FQNEAQ (reference sequence). Trimming took off 7 bases at V and 5 bases at J, with 9 bases between the two ends. The CDR3 totals 11 residues. This chain's CDR3 is CASTGGDEQYF. The DNA of the CDR3 is TGTGCCAGCACCGGGGGAGACGAGCAGTACTTC. Together with reference TRBV7-9 and TRBJ2-7, the CDR3 gives the full variable domain: DTGVSQNPRHKITKRGQNVTFRCDPISEHNRLYWYRQTLGQGPEFLTYFQNEAQLEKSRLLSDRFSAERPKGSFSTLEIQRTEQGDSAMYLCASTGGDEQYFGPGTRLTVT.

The chain has TRBV5-1 and TRBJ2-3; 7 positions agree with TRBD1. The CDR3 runs 15 residues. Germline-derived CDR1 and CDR2 are SGHRS and YFSETQ. Unmatched junction bases numbered 2, after V lost 0 bases and J lost 1 base. CDR3 protein: CASSLVGQGTDTQYF. In DNA form, the CDR3 reads TGCGCCAGCAGCTTGGTCGGACAGGGCACAGATACGCAGTATTTT.

This chain connects TRBV18 to TRBJ1-2; 9 bases are a match to TRBD1. V gave up 2 bases and J gave up 3 bases; unmatched junction bases: 4. This CDR3 comprises 15 residues. Germline CDR1 is KGHSH and CDR2 is LQKENI. CDR3 residues: CASSPSTGGDYGYTF. The CDR3, as DNA: TGTGCCAGCTCACCATCGACAGGGGGTGACTATGGCTACACCTTC.

The chain combines TRBV6-5 with TRBJ2-3; D is undetermined. V shed 0 bases and J shed 0 bases, with 10 bases lying between them. Germline lookup yields CDR1 MNHEY and CDR2 SVGAGI. The length of the CDR3 is 16 residues. The DNA for the CDR3 is TGTGCCAGCAGTTACTCCCTCCGCGACAGCACAGATACGCAGTATTTT. It specifies CASSYSLRDSTDTQYF.